This entry is about one TCR beta chain. This sample is drawn from a study of cytomegalovirus exposure and HLA in healthy donors. The PCR ran on 60 Vbeta and 13 Jbeta primers. The table came from immunoSEQ multiplex PCR; TCRdb's copy has only in-frame clones and leaves some out. The sample lists 170,000 or so clones; around four fifths were seen once. Trimming left V 0 bases short and J 9 bases short, with 17 bases between. This CDR3 comprises 16 residues. Germline V gene sequence: CDR1 SGHDN, CDR2 FVKESK. This chain connects TRBV14 to TRBJ2-2; D remains ambiguous. The receptor was derived from a woman aged 25 to 39 in good health and CMV-seronegative. The sample was PBMCs. The CDR3: CASSQEDPALGRELFF. The CDR3 DNA sequence: TGTGCCAGCAGCCAAGAAGATCCGGCCCTTGGGCGGGAGCTGTTTTTT.